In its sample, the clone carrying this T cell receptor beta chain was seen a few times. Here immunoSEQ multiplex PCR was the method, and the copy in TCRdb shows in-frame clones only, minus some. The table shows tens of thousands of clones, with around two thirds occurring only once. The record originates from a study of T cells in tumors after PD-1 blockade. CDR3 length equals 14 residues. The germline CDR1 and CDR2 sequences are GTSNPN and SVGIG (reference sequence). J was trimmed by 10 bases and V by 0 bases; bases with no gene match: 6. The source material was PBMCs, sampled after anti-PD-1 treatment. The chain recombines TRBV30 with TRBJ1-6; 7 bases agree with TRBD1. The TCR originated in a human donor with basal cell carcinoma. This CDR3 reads CAWSVRKTGSPLHF. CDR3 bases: TGTGCCTGGAGTGTAAGGAAGACAGGGTCACCCCTCCACTTT.